The next 26 T cell receptor beta chains were all read from a single sample in a study of blood T cell repertoires in COVID-19. Assay: immunoSEQ multiplex PCR; the TCRdb copy retains only in-frame clones and omits some. The top ten hold 1.9% of the sample, which has 400,000 or so clones, more than 70% seen once. Sample: PBMCs or T cells enriched from blood (not recorded which). These receptors all stem from a man aged 35 to 55 in a cohort exposed to, infected with or recovered from COVID-19 (not recorded which).

The chain couples TRBV19 to TRBJ2-3, with 7 bases that match TRBD1. V was clipped by 5 bases and J by 3 bases; unmatched bases: 11. The germline V gene encodes CDR1 LNHDA and CDR2 SQIVND (reference sequence). This CDR3 is 16 amino acids long. CDR3 sequence: CASSDRTGFTTDTQYF. The CDR3 DNA reads TGTGCCAGTAGTGACCGGACAGGATTTACTACAGATACGCAGTATTTT.

The chain employs TRBV15 and TRBJ1-5, with D maybe TRBD1 (6 bases). The CDR3 contains 14 residues. Trimming removed 4 bases at V and 7 bases at J, with 14 bases between. From germline, CDR1 is LNHNV and CDR2 YYDKDF (reference sequence). The CDR3 nucleotides read TGTGCCACCAGCACACCAGGGGACGGGCAGCCCCAGCATTTT. This gives the protein CATSTPGDGQPQHF. Complete variable domain (other parts from reference TRBV15 and TRBJ1-5): DAMVIQNPRYQVTQFGKPVTLSCSQTLNHNVMYWYQQKSSQAPKLLFHYYDKDFNNEADTPDNFQSRRPNTSFCFLDIRSPGLGDTAMYLCATSTPGDGQPQHFGDGTRLSIL.

This clone was picked up one time. V and J are TRBV6-5 and TRBJ2-7, with TRBD2 identical over 8 bases. This CDR3 is built from 15 residues. V lost 5 bases and J lost 6; bases outside the gene matches: 12. Germline V gives CDR1 MNHEY, CDR2 SVGAGI. CDR3: CASSLGAGGRLEQYF. Written as DNA, the CDR3 is TGTGCCAGCAGTCTGGGGGCGGGAGGTAGGCTCGAGCAGTACTTC.

The V call is TRBV19, the J call TRBJ1-6, with 9 positions matching TRBD1. Germline CDR1 is LNHDA and CDR2 is SQIVND (reference sequence). Trimming cost V 6 bases and J 5 bases; bases outside gene matches: 14. This CDR3 comprises 18 residues. In DNA, the CDR3 is TGTGCCAGTAGCAGCCGTCGACAGGGGGATGGCGATAATTCACCCCTCCACTTT. Translating gives CASSSRRQGDGDNSPLHF.

The chain has TRBV4-2 and TRBJ2-1; 9 nucleotides align to TRBD2. The germline V gene encodes CDR1 LGHNA and CDR2 YNFKEQ. V trimming: 3 bases; J trimming: 8 bases; junction bases outside the gene matches: 11. The length of the CDR3 is 16 residues. The CDR3 region has the DNA TGTGCCAGCAGCCATGCGGTAACTAGCGGGTCGGATGAGCAGTTCTTC. Translation gives CASSHAVTSGSDEQFF.

The chain combines TRBV3-1 (or the pseudogene TRBV3-2) with TRBJ2-7; no definite D call. Germline values: CDR1 LGHDT, CDR2 YNNKEL (reference sequence). Trimming removed 2 bases from V and 3 bases from J, with 11 bases in between. The CDR3 has 14 amino acids. CDR3 amino acids: CASSQLLLHYEQYF. The CDR3 nucleotides read TGTGCCAGCAGCCAACTACTACTCCACTACGAGCAGTACTTC.

The chain links TRBV5-8 to TRBJ2-2, with D unclear. CDR1 and CDR2 from the germline V gene are SGHTS and YDEGEE. Trimming pared 0 bases from V and 4 bases from J, leaving 7 bases between. CDR3 length: 14 amino acids. The CDR3 reads CASSLGTSTGELFF. The CDR3 nucleotides are TGTGCCAGCAGCTTGGGTACGAGCACCGGGGAGCTGTTTTTT.

This chain links TRBV7-9 with TRBJ1-3; 9 bases align to TRBD1. CDR3 length equals 15 residues. Germline lookup yields CDR1 SEHNR and CDR2 FQNEAQ (reference sequence). With 2 bases clipped from V and 3 bases from J, the junction kept 2 bases outside the gene matches. In nucleotides, the CDR3 is TGTGCCAGCAGCTTAAGGACAGGGGTTGGAAACACCATATATTTT. It codes for CASSLRTGVGNTIYF. Full variable domain (rest looked up from reference TRBV7-9 and TRBJ1-3): DTGVSQNPRHKITKRGQNVTFRCDPISEHNRLYWYRQTLGQGPEFLTYFQNEAQLEKSRLLSDRFSAERPKGSFSTLEIQRTEQGDSAMYLCASSLRTGVGNTIYFGEGSWLTVV.

V gene TRBV2 combines with J gene TRBJ1-1, with D hard to call. Trimming removed 6 bases from V and 10 bases from J, with 18 bases in between. CDR3 size: 13 residues. Germline V lookup: CDR1 SNHLY, CDR2 FYNNEI. CDR3 residues: CASSATSVVRAFF. The CDR3 DNA reads TGTGCCAGCAGCGCCACTAGTGTGGTACGAGCTTTCTTT.

Points on this clone: This sample also contains other DNA sequences that code for the same CDR3. The chain carries TRBV7-2 and TRBJ2-7, with 11 nucleotides matching TRBD2. The length of the CDR3 is 15 residues. The junction had 6 bases not matched to a gene; V was cut back by 5 bases and J by 3 bases. Germline CDR1 is SGHTA and CDR2 is FQGNSA. CDR3 region: CASSPTSGSFYEQYF. As DNA, the CDR3 is TGTGCCAGCAGCCCCACTAGCGGGAGTTTCTACGAGCAGTACTTC. Full variable domain (outside the CDR3, taken from reference TRBV7-2 and TRBJ2-7): GAGVSQSPSNKVTEKGKDVELRCDPISGHTALYWYRQSLGQGLEFLIYFQGNSAPDKSGLPSDRFSAERTGGSVSTLTIQRTQQEDSAVYLCASSPTSGSFYEQYFGPGTRLTVT.

This chain connects TRBV7-8 to TRBJ2-2, with TRBD2 identical over 10 bases. The germline V gene has CDR1 SGHVS and CDR2 FQNEAQ. The V and J ends lost 1 base and 13 bases, in that order; junction bases with no gene match: 6. The CDR3 totals 14 residues. The CDR3 DNA sequence: TGTGCCAGCAGCTTAGAGGGGACTAGCGCCCCGCTGTTTTTT. It specifies CASSLEGTSAPLFF.

This clone is a singleton in its sample. This rearrangement joins TRBV7-9 to TRBJ2-5, with TRBD1 matching over 8 bases. V lost 1 base to trimming and J lost 8 bases; unmatched junction nucleotides: 9. The CDR3 runs to 15 residues. Germline CDR1 SEHNR, CDR2 FQNEAQ (reference sequence). The CDR3 spells CASSLEGQDLDTQYF. CDR3 in DNA: TGTGCCAGCAGCTTAGAGGGACAGGATCTTGATACCCAGTACTTC. The whole variable domain, remainder taken from reference TRBV7-9 and TRBJ2-5, is DTGVSQNPRHKITKRGQNVTFRCDPISEHNRLYWYRQTLGQGPEFLTYFQNEAQLEKSRLLSDRFSAERPKGSFSTLEIQRTEQGDSAMYLCASSLEGQDLDTQYFGPGTRLLVL.

The chain couples TRBV4-1 to TRBJ2-1; 14 positions match TRBD2. Looked up from germline, CDR1 is MGHRA and CDR2 is YSYEKL. This CDR3 spans 17 amino acids. Losses at the gene ends were 8 bases for V and 2 bases for J; bases not matched to a gene: 8. The CDR3 DNA reads TGCGCCAGCCAAGGACTAGCGGGAGGCATAACCTACAATGAGCAGTTCTTC. Translation gives CASQGLAGGITYNEQFF.

The chain links TRBV19 to TRBJ1-5; TRBD1 matches 12 bases. Germline-derived CDR1 and CDR2 are LNHDA and SQIVND (reference sequence). Unmatched junction bases numbered 7, after V lost 4 bases and J lost 6 bases. The CDR3 extends over 16 amino acids. The CDR3 DNA follows: TGTGCCAGTAGTAGCGGGACAGGGGGCTTTCTTCAGCCCCAGCATTTT. Translation: CASSSGTGGFLQPQHF.

In this sample, this clone turned up a few times. The rearrangement links TRBV19 to TRBJ2-3, with TRBD2 matching 8 bases. The CDR3 loop spans 17 amino acids. Germline trimming cut 7 bases from V and 0 bases from J; bases unmatched to any gene: 12. Germline lookup yields CDR1 LNHDA and CDR2 SQIVND (reference sequence). The CDR3 coding sequence is TGTGCCAGTAAGGGAATAGCGGGATCCACTAGCACAGATACGCAGTATTTT. This encodes CASKGIAGSTSTDTQYF.

This chain connects TRBV28 to TRBJ1-1; 7 nucleotides align to TRBD1. CDR3 length equals 13 residues. Trimming removed 6 bases from V and 10 bases from J; junction bases left unmatched: 11. The V gene's germline CDR1 is MDHEN and CDR2 SYDVKM. DNA of the CDR3: TGTGCCAGCAGGGAGACAGGGTCACAGGGAGCTTTCTTT. It yields the protein CASRETGSQGAFF.

This chain links TRBV19 with TRBJ2-3; 7 nucleotides align to TRBD2. Germline CDR1 reads LNHDA; CDR2 reads SQIVND (reference sequence). This CDR3 contains 16 residues. Trimming cost V 5 bases and J 5 bases; bases outside gene matches: 13. The CDR3 DNA sequence: TGTGCCAGTAGTCCAAGAGTAGCGGGTCCCGGAGATACGCAGTATTTT. This codes for CASSPRVAGPGDTQYF.

The chain couples TRBV5-1 to TRBJ2-7; TRBD2 agrees at 10 bases. Germline CDR1 SGHRS, CDR2 YFSETQ. This CDR3 region has 18 residues. J lost 3 bases, V lost 0 bases, and 12 bases had no gene match. The CDR3 nucleotides read TGCGCCAGCAGCTTGGCCGCTAGCGGGAGTGGACACTTCTACGAGCAGTACTTC. Its translation: CASSLAASGSGHFYEQYF.

The chain couples TRBV29-1 to TRBJ2-2, with D perhaps TRBD1 (6 bases). CDR3 length equals 14 residues. V was shortened by 7 bases and J by 0 bases, with 12 bases between the two germline ends. Germline V gene data show CDR1 as SQVTM and CDR2 as ANQGSEA. The CDR3 sequence: CSGKTGANTGELFF. The DNA for the CDR3 is TGCAGCGGCAAGACAGGCGCGAACACCGGGGAGCTGTTTTTT.

The V and J genes are TRBV19 and TRBJ1-3, with 11 bases fitting TRBD1. The CDR3 has 19 residues. Germline CDR1 reads LNHDA; CDR2 reads SQIVND (reference sequence). Trimming took 4 bases from V and 0 from J; bases not matched to a gene: 11. The CDR3 bases are TGTGCCAGTAGTACACCGGGACAGGGGGGCCTCGGCTCTGGAAACACCATATATTTT. This sequence encodes CASSTPGQGGLGSGNTIYF.

DNA of the CDR3: TGTGCCAGCACTAAGGACAGTTCGGCCATGAACACTGAAGCTTTCTTT. Translation: CASTKDSSAMNTEAFF. The V call is TRBV2, the J call TRBJ1-1; tentative D call: TRBD1 (6 bases). With 7 bases removed from V and 0 bases from J, the gap between germline ends came to 18 bases. The CDR3 is made up of 16 amino acids. In germline, CDR1 is SNHLY, CDR2 FYNNEI.

V is TRBV9 and J is TRBJ1-2; 9 nucleotides line up with TRBD1. The V and J ends lost 7 bases and 11 bases, in that order; junction bases with no gene match: 6. The CDR3 has 11 residues. Per germline, CDR1 SGDLS and CDR2 YYNGEE. This CDR3 reads CASRGQGSYTF. The CDR3 DNA reads TGTGCCAGCCGGGGACAGGGTTCTTACACCTTC.

The V gene is TRBV6-5, the J gene TRBJ2-1; 9 nucleotides agree with TRBD2. The V segment lost 8 bases and the J segment 8 bases; nucleotides outside the gene matches: 10. Germline loops: CDR1 MNHEY, CDR2 SVGAGI. The CDR3 contains 14 residues. The CDR3 reads CASPRGREGYEQFF. In DNA form, the CDR3 reads TGTGCCAGCCCCCGCGGGCGGGAGGGCTATGAGCAGTTCTTC.

This rearrangement joins TRBV6-5 to TRBJ2-7; 8 nucleotides agree with TRBD1. V lost 7 bases to trimming and J lost 0 bases; unmatched junction nucleotides: 2. Per germline, CDR1 MNHEY and CDR2 SVGAGI. The CDR3 contains 13 residues. The CDR3 is CASTGTGSYEQYF. CDR3 sequence (DNA): TGTGCCAGCACTGGGACAGGCTCCTACGAGCAGTACTTC.

The chain links TRBV19 to TRBJ2-2, with TRBD2 matching 7 bases. Germline loops: CDR1 LNHDA, CDR2 SQIVND (reference sequence). J was trimmed by 5 bases and V by 5 bases; bases with no gene match: 8. The CDR3 sequence is 15 residues long. The CDR3 nucleotides are TGTGCCAGTAGTCCGTCATGGGGAGGGACCGGGGAGCTGTTTTTT. It yields the protein CASSPSWGGTGELFF.

In the case of this clone: One end of the junction does not line up with germline, which may come from a read error. DNA of the CDR3: TGTGCCAGCAGTCCCCAGGGAATCCAAAAGACCCAGTACTTC. It translates to CASSPQGIQKTQYF. The V gene is TRBV27, the J gene TRBJ2-5, with a possible D match to TRBD1 (5 bases). The CDR3 consists of 14 residues. Germline V gene lookup returns CDR1 MNHEY and CDR2 SMNVEV (reference sequence).